The next 6 T cell receptor beta chains were all read from a single sample in a study of CD8+CD57+ T cells in acquired aplastic anemia. Those patients picked for sequencing had displayed CD8+CD57+ cell expansion on flow cytometry. Researchers used genomic DNA as the template to profile TCR beta VDJ and CDR3. Using its own MiXCR run on the reads, TCRdb lists one record per CDR3 protein. The top ten hold about 3% of the sample, which has 150,000 to 200,000 distinct CDR3 sequences, 47% seen once. What was sequenced was sorted CD4+, CD8+, or CD8+CD57+ T cells (not recorded which) from PBMCs. These receptors all stem from a human donor with aplastic anemia.

In this sample, this clonotype turned up a few times. The J gene is TRBJ1-3, the V gene TRBV6-2 or TRBV6-3; D gene uncertain. The germline CDR1 and CDR2 sequences are MNHEY and SVGEGT. Trimming shortened V by 0 bases and J by 3 bases, and 21 bases separated the two germline ends. CDR3 length: 19 residues. CDR3 coding DNA: TGTGCCAGCAGTTACTCGAGGAACAGTCCTTTGAGCGGTGGAAACACCATATATTTT. Encoded protein: CASSYSRNSPLSGGNTIYF.

The chain joins TRBV24-1 to TRBJ1-1; D not certain. V gave up 6 bases and J gave up 10 bases, with 17 bases separating them. This CDR3 comprises 13 residues. Germline CDR1 and CDR2: KGHDR and SFDVKD. CDR3 loop: CATSPEGSNRAFF. The CDR3 region has the DNA TGTGCCACCAGTCCGGAGGGATCGAATCGAGCTTTCTTT.

This clonotype has a single count. The rearrangement joins TRBV19 to TRBJ1-2; no clear D gene. The CDR3 length is 13 residues. CDR1 LNHDA and CDR2 SQIVND come from the germline V gene (reference sequence). V gave up 8 bases and J gave up 0 bases, with 10 bases separating them. CDR3: CASRSGANYGYTF. CDR3 DNA sequence: TGTGCCAGTCGGAGTGGAGCTAACTATGGCTACACCTTC.

The J gene is TRBJ2-3, the V gene TRBV15; 10 bases are shared with TRBD1. The CDR3 consists of 15 residues. Germline V gene lookup returns CDR1 LNHNV and CDR2 YYDKDF (reference sequence). J lost 4 bases, V lost 3 bases, and 4 bases had no gene match. CDR3 sequence: CATSRGQGQADTQYF. Written as DNA, the CDR3 is TGTGCCACCAGCAGGGGACAGGGGCAAGCAGATACGCAGTATTTT.

The chain carries TRBV3-1 and TRBJ2-1; possible D gene TRBD2, 6 bases. From germline, CDR1 is LGHDT and CDR2 YNNKEL (reference sequence). CDR3 length equals 16 residues. Trimming shortened V by 1 base and J by 2 bases, and 12 bases separated the two germline ends. The CDR3 spells CASSQGAGHTYNEQFF. In nucleotides, the CDR3 is TGTGCCAGCAGCCAAGGAGCGGGTCATACCTACAATGAGCAGTTCTTC.

In its sample, this clonotype was seen a few times. The chain employs TRBV6-5 and TRBJ1-4; a weak D match, TRBD1 (5 bases). V lost 6 bases, J lost 4 bases, and 18 bases lay in between. CDR1 is MNHEY, CDR2 SVGAGI, per germline. The CDR3 loop spans 16 amino acids. The CDR3 DNA follows: TGTGCCAGCAGCCCCAGGGCCGTGCGGTATAATGAAAAACTGTTTTTT. Translating gives CASSPRAVRYNEKLFF.